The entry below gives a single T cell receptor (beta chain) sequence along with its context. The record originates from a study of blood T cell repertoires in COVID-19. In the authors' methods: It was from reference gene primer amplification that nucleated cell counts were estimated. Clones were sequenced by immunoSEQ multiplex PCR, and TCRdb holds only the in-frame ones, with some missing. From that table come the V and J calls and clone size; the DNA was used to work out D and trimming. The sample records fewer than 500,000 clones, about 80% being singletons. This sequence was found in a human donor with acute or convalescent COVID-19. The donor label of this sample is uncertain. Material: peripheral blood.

This CDR3 is CVAARDRDGDYEQYF. The CDR3 coding sequence is TGTGTAGCGGCAAGGGACCGGGACGGGGACTACGAGCAGTACTTC. The chain is built from TRBV2 and TRBJ2-7; tentatively, D is TRBD2 (6 bases). The germline V gene encodes CDR1 SNHLY and CDR2 FYNNEI. CDR3 size: 15 residues.